This T cell receptor beta chain emerged from a study of cytomegalovirus exposure and HLA in healthy donors. Study outcomes and limitations: What a later analysis showed was that several of the most significant clusters appeared linked to common viral pathogens.

After removal of 6 bases from V and 4 bases from J, the junction contained 6 bases not matched to a gene. The CDR3 consists of 15 residues. From germline, CDR1 is MGHDK and CDR2 SYGVNS. Primers: 60 Vbeta forward and 13 Jbeta reverse. The method was immunoSEQ multiplex PCR; TCRdb's version includes in-frame clones alone and lacks a portion of them. The table has roughly 80,000 clones, roughly 76% seen once. This clone came up a few times. Its antigen remains unknown. The source of this sequence is a woman between 25 and 40 years old in good health and CMV-seronegative. Sequenced material: PBMCs. The chain carries TRBV25-1 and TRBJ2-1; 10 bases fit TRBD2. The CDR3: CASRGSGREYNEQFF. The DNA of the CDR3 is TGTGCCAGCAGGGGGAGCGGGAGGGAGTACAATGAGCAGTTCTTC.